The 5 T cell receptor beta chains presented below share a single source sample, sequenced in a study of cytomegalovirus exposure and HLA in healthy donors. PCR amplification relied on 60 Vbeta primers (plus 13 Jbeta primers). This table comes from immunoSEQ multiplex PCR, and its TCRdb copy is limited to in-frame clones, with some not included. The sample contains around 94,000 clones, roughly 76% of which appear only once. The specimen sequenced was PBMCs. The origin of the receptors is an older woman in good health and CMV-seropositive.

The V call is TRBV7-9, the J call TRBJ2-5; perhaps TRBD2 as D (5 bases). Trimming pared 2 bases from V and 11 bases from J, leaving 18 bases between. CDR3 length: 14 amino acids. From germline, CDR1 is SEHNR and CDR2 FQNEAQ (reference sequence). DNA of the CDR3: TGTGCCAGCAGCTTACCGCCCGTCCCCGGGGAGCAGTACTTC. This codes for CASSLPPVPGEQYF.

V and J are TRBV7-9 and TRBJ1-5, with D possibly being TRBD1 (6 bases). Trimming took off 1 base at V and 4 bases at J, with 8 bases between the two ends. From germline, CDR1 is SEHNR and CDR2 FQNEAQ (reference sequence). The CDR3 is made up of 14 amino acids. CDR3 DNA sequence: TGTGCCAGCAGCTTAGGGACAGTTAATCAGCCCCAGCATTTT. Its translation: CASSLGTVNQPQHF.

This clone has a handful of counts. V usage is TRBV2 and J usage is TRBJ2-7; weak D call: TRBD1 (6 bases). The CDR3 sequence is 13 residues long. The V end was cut by 4 bases, the J end by 3 bases, with 10 bases between. Per germline, CDR1 SNHLY and CDR2 FYNNEI. CDR3 DNA sequence: TGTGCCAGCAGTGGAGGACAGAGCTACGAGCAGTACTTC. Translated, it gives CASSGGQSYEQYF.

This clone was seen once. The V and J genes are TRBV7-6 and TRBJ2-7; 11 bases fit TRBD2. From germline, CDR1 is SGHVS and CDR2 FNYEAQ. The CDR3 loop spans 15 amino acids. The trim removed 5 bases at V and 4 bases at J, leaving 7 bases unmatched. The CDR3 reads CASSPLAGVSYEQYF. In DNA form, the CDR3 reads TGTGCCAGCAGCCCACTAGCGGGAGTCTCATACGAGCAGTACTTC.

The chain is built from TRBV19 and TRBJ2-1; D is perhaps TRBD1 (6 bases). Germline V gene data show CDR1 as LNHDA and CDR2 as SQIVND (reference sequence). The V end was cut by 3 bases, the J end by 5 bases, with 11 bases between. This CDR3 spans 14 amino acids. The CDR3 DNA sequence: TGTGCCAGTAGTATGCGGACAGTTAACAATGAGCAGTTCTTC. It encodes CASSMRTVNNEQFF.